This T cell receptor beta chain was identified during a study of OX40 agonist ivuxolimab in advanced cancers. Losses at the gene ends were 6 bases for V and 2 bases for J; bases not matched to a gene: 8. In germline, CDR1 is SGHRS, CDR2 YFSETQ. There are 16 residues in the CDR3. Only in-frame clones appear in the TCRdb table, and some are missing; sequencing was by immunoSEQ multiplex PCR. The sample includes 65,000 to 75,000 clones, approximately 88% of them seen just once. The TCR originated in an adult with an advanced solid tumor such as melanoma, head and neck, liver or kidney cancer. The genes are TRBV5-1 and TRBJ2-7; 13 positions agree with TRBD2. Sequencing was performed on CD4+ or CD8+ T cells sorted from blood, taken in a trial of the OX40 agonist ivuxolimab. CDR3 sequence reads: CASTDQGLAGTYEQYF. The CDR3 DNA follows: TGCGCCAGCACCGACCAGGGACTAGCGGGGACCTACGAGCAGTACTTC.